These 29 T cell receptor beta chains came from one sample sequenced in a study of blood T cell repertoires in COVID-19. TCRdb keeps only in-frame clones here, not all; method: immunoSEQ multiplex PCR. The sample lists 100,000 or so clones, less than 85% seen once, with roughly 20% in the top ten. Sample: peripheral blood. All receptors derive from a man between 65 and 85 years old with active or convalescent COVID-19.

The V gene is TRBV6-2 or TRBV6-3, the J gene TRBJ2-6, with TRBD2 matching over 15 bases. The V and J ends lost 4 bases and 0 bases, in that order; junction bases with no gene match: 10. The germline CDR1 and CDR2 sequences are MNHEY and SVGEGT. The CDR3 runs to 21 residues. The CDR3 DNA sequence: TGTGCCAGCAGTTTCCGACCTCGGACTAGCGGGAGGGCCTCTGGGGCCAACGTCCTGACTTTC. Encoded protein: CASSFRPRTSGRASGANVLTF.

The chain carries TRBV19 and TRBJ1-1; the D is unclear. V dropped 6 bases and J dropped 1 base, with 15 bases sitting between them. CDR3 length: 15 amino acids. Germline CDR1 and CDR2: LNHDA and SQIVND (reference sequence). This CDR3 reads CASSSLGSKNTEAFF. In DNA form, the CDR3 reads TGTGCCAGTAGCTCATTGGGGAGTAAGAACACTGAAGCTTTCTTT.

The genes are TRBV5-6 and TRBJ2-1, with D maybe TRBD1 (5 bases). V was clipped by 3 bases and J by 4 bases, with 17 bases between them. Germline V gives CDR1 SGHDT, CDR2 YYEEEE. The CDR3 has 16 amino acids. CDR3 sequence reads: CASSSDVGVTYNEQFF. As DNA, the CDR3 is TGTGCCAGCAGCTCAGACGTAGGGGTTACGTACAATGAGCAGTTCTTC. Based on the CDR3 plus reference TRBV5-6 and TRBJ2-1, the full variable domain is DAGVTQSPTHLIKTRGQQVTLRCSPKSGHDTVSWYQQALGQGPQFIFQYYEEEERQRGNFPDRFSGHQFPNYSSELNVNALLLGDSALYLCASSSDVGVTYNEQFFGPGTRLTVL.

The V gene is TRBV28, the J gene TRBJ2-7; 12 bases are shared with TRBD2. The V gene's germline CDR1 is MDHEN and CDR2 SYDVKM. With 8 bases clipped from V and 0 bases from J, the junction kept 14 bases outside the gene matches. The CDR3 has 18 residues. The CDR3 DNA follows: TGTGCCAGCTCTTTAAGGCTAGCGGGGGGGATCAGCTCCTACGAGCAGTACTTC. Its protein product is CASSLRLAGGISSYEQYF.

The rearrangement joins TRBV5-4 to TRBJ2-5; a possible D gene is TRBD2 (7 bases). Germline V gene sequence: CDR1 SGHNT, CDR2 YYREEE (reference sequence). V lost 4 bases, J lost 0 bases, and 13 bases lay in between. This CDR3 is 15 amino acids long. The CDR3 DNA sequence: TGTGCCAGCAGCAGAGGGGGAGGGGACCAAGAGACCCAGTACTTC. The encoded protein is CASSRGGGDQETQYF.

The DNA of the CDR3 is TGTGCCAGTACTCAACATCCGAACACTGAAGCTTTCTTT. This encodes CASTQHPNTEAFF. The chain joins TRBV19 to TRBJ1-1; D remains unclear. Germline-derived CDR1 and CDR2 are LNHDA and SQIVND (reference sequence). CDR3 length: 13 amino acids. V shed 7 bases and J shed 1 base, with 10 bases lying between them.

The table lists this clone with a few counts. The CDR3 DNA reads TGTGCCAGCAAACGGGACACCCAGGGAACTGAAGCTTTCTTT. It encodes CASKRDTQGTEAFF. The chain uses TRBV25-1 and TRBJ1-1; a weak D match, TRBD1 (6 bases). This CDR3 comprises 14 residues. Germline assignment: CDR1 MGHDK and CDR2 SYGVNS. Trimming left V 7 bases short and J 5 bases short, with 17 bases between.

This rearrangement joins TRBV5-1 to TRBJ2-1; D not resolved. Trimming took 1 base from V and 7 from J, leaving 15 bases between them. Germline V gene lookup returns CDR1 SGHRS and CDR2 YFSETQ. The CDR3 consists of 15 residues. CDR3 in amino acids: CASSLSSLAGNEQFF. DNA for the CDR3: TGCGCCAGCAGCTTGTCCTCCTTAGCTGGTAATGAGCAGTTCTTC.

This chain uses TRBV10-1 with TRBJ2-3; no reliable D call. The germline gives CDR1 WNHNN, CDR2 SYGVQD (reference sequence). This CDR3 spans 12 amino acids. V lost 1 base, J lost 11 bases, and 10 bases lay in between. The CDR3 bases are TGCGCCAGCAGTGAGTTGGCAGGTCGGCAGTATTTT. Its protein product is CASSELAGRQYF.

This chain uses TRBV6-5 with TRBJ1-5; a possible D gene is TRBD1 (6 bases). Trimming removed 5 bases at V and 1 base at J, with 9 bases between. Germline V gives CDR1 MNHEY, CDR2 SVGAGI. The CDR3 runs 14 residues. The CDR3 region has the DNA TGTGCCAGCAGTACAGGGTTAAGCAATCAGCCCCAGCATTTT. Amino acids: CASSTGLSNQPQHF.

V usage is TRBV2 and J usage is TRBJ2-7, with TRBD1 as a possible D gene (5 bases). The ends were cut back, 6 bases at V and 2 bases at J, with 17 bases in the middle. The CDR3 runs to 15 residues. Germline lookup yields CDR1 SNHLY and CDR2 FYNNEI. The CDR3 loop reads CASSAPPQGTYEQYF. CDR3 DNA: TGTGCCAGCAGCGCTCCCCCCCAGGGAACCTACGAGCAGTACTTC.

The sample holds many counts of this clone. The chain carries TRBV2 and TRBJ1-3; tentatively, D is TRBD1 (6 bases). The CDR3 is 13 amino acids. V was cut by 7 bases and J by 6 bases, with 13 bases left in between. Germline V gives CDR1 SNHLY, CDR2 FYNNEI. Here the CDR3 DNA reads TGTGCCAGCAAGGTCGGACAGACAAACACCATATATTTT. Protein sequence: CASKVGQTNTIYF. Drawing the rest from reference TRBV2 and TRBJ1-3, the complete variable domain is EPEVTQTPSHQVTQMGQEVILRCVPISNHLYFYWYRQILGQKVEFLVSFYNNEISEKSEIFDDQFSVERPDGSNFTLKIRSTKLEDSAMYFCASKVGQTNTIYFGEGSWLTVV.

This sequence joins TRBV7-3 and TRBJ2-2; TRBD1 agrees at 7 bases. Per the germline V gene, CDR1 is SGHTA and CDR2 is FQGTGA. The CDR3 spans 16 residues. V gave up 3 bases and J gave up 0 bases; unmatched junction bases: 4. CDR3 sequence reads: CASSFSGGPNTGELFF. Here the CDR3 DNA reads TGTGCCAGCAGCTTTTCAGGGGGACCGAACACCGGGGAGCTGTTTTTT. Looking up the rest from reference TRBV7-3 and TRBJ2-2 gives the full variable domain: GAGVSQTPSNKVTEKGKYVELRCDPISGHTALYWYRQSLGQGPEFLIYFQGTGAADDSGLPNDRFFAVRPEGSVSTLKIQRTERGDSAVYLCASSFSGGPNTGELFFGEGSRLTVL.

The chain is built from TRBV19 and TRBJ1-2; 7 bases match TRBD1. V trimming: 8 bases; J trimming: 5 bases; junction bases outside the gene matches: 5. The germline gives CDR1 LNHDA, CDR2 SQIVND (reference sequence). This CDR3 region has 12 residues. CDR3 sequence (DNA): TGTGCCAGTGGGACAGTACATTATGGCTACACCTTC. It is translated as CASGTVHYGYTF.

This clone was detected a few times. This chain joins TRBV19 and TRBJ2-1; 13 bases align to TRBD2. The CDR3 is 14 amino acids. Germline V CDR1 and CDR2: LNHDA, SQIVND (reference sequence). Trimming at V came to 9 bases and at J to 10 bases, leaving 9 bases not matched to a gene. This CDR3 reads CASGRLAGGGEQFF. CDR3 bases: TGTGCCAGCGGGAGACTAGCGGGAGGAGGCGAGCAGTTCTTC. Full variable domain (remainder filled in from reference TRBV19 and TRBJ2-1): DGGITQSPKYLFRKEGQNVTLSCEQNLNHDAMYWYRQDPGQGLRLIYYSQIVNDFQKGDIAEGYSVSREKKESFPLTVTSAQKNPTAFYLCASGRLAGGGEQFFGPGTRLTVL.

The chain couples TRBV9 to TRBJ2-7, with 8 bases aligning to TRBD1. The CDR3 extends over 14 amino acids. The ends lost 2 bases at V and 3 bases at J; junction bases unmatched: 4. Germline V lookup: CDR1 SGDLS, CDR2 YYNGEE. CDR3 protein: CASSVTGANYEQYF. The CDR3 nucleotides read TGTGCCAGCAGCGTGACAGGGGCTAACTACGAGCAGTACTTC.

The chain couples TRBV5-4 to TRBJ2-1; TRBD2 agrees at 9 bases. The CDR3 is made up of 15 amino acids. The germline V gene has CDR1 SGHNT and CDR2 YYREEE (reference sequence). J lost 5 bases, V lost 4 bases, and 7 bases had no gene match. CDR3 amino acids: CASSPSSGTNNEQFF. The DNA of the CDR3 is TGTGCCAGCAGCCCCTCTAGCGGGACTAACAATGAGCAGTTCTTC.

The CDR3 DNA follows: TGTGCCAGCAGCAAATCGCGCTGGGACAGGCACGGGAACACCATATATTTT. Protein sequence: CASSKSRWDRHGNTIYF. V is TRBV21-1 and J is TRBJ1-3; the listed D gene, TRBD1, was not tested against the DNA. TRBV21-1 is deemed a pseudogene. The CDR3 totals 17 residues.

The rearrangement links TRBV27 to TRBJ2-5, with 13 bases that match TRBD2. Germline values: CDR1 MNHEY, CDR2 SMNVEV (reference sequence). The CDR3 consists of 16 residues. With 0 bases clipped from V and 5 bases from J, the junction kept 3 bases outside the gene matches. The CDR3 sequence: CASSLSPGLAGETQYF. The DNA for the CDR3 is TGTGCCAGCAGTTTATCTCCGGGACTAGCGGGGGAGACCCAGTACTTC.

Here the CDR3 reads CAWNGQPNQPQHF. CDR3 sequence (DNA): TGTGCCTGGAACGGACAGCCAAATCAGCCCCAGCATTTT. The V call is TRBV30, the J call TRBJ1-5, with TRBD1 as a possible D gene (6 bases). The V gene lost 4 bases and the J gene lost 4 bases, with 11 bases spanning the gap. From germline, CDR1 is GTSNPN and CDR2 SVGIG (reference sequence). The CDR3 has 13 amino acids.

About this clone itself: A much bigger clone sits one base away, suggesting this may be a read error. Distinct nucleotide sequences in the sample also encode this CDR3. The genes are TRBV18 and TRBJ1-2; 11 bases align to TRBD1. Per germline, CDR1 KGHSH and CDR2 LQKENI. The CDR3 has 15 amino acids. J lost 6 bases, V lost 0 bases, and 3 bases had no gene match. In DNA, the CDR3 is TGTGCCAGCTCACCACCGGGACAGGGGGAACATGGCTACACCTTC. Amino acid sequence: CASSPPGQGEHGYTF.

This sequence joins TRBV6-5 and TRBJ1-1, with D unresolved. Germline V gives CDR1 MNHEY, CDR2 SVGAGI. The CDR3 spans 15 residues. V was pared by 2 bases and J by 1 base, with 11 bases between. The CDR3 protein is CASSYRTWQNTEAFF. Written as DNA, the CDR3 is TGTGCCAGCAGTTACCGAACCTGGCAGAACACTGAAGCTTTCTTT.

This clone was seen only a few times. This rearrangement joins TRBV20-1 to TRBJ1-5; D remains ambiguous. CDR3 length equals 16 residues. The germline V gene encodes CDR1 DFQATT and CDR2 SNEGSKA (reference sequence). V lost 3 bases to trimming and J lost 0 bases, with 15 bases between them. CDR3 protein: CSASGEGRVSNQPQHF. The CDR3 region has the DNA TGCAGTGCTAGTGGTGAGGGTCGGGTTAGCAATCAGCCCCAGCATTTT.

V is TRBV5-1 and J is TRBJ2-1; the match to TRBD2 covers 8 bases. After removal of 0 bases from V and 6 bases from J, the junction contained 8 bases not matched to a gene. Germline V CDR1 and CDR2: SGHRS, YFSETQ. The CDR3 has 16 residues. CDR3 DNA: TGCGCCAGCAGCTTGGGTTCCCGGGAGGGAGCCAATGAGCAGTTCTTC. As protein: CASSLGSREGANEQFF.

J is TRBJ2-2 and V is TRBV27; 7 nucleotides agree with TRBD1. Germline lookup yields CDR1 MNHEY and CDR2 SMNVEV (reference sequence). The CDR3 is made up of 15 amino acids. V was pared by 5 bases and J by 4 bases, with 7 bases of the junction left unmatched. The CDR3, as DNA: TGTGCCAGCAGTCTCCGACAGGGTGGCACCGGGGAGCTGTTTTTT. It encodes CASSLRQGGTGELFF.

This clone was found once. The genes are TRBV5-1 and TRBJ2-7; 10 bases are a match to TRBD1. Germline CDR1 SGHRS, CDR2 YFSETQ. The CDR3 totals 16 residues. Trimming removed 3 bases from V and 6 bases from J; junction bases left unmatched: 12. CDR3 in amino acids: CASSWNLGTGVSEQYF. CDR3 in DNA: TGCGCCAGCAGCTGGAATTTAGGGACAGGGGTTAGCGAGCAGTACTTC.

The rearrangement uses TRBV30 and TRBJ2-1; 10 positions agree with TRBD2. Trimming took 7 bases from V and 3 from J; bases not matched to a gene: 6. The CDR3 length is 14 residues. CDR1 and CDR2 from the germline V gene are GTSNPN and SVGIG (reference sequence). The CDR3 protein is CALKLAGVYNEQFF. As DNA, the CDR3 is TGTGCCTTAAAGCTAGCGGGGGTCTACAATGAGCAGTTCTTC.

As DNA, the CDR3 is TGTGCCAGCAGCTTAGTCGGGACAGGAGGGAGCGGCCCAGATACGCAGTATTTT. It is translated as CASSLVGTGGSGPDTQYF. V usage is TRBV11-3 and J usage is TRBJ2-3; 8 bases fit TRBD1. Germline trimming cut 1 base from V and 4 bases from J; bases unmatched to any gene: 13. Germline V gene sequence: CDR1 SGHNT, CDR2 YENEEA. This CDR3 spans 18 amino acids.

CDR3 in amino acids: CASSLIVRNTGELFF. CDR3 in DNA: TGTGCCAGCAGCTTAATAGTCCGGAACACCGGGGAGCTGTTTTTT. This chain uses TRBV7-9 with TRBJ2-2; D not resolved. With 2 bases removed from V and 1 base from J, the gap between germline ends came to 8 bases. The CDR3 is 15 amino acids. Germline-derived CDR1 and CDR2 are SEHNR and FQNEAQ (reference sequence).